This T cell receptor (beta chain) appears in the sequencing data of a study of PD-L1 blockade in urothelial cancer. Study-level information: Patients with male sex and bladder-origin urothelial cancer accounted for about nine tenths of the roughly 29 enrolled. Investigators checked blood 3 weeks (second dose) and 6 weeks after treatment start.

The authors spiked synthetic TCR analog templates into each PCR. This table comes from immunoSEQ multiplex PCR, and its TCRdb copy is limited to in-frame clones, with some not included. The table has tens of thousands of clones, nearly 90% seen once; the top ten hold around 1.7%. The time point is: pretreatment peripheral blood. The study collected 1 to 8 samples per patient, pretreatment and on-treatment. The germline CDR1 and CDR2 sequences are SGDLS and YYNGEE. The CDR3 totals 19 residues. V shed 6 bases and J 2 bases; nucleotides not matched to a gene: 17. The chain joins TRBV9 to TRBJ2-1; 10 nucleotides match TRBD1. This sequence originates from a man aged 55 to 70 with urothelial cancer. The sample was PBMCs, taken around atezolizumab (anti-PD-L1) treatment. CDR3 sequence (DNA): TGTGCCAGCACCCCGGGACAGGGGCCCTCCATCTTGCCCTACAATGAGCAGTTCTTC. As protein: CASTPGQGPSILPYNEQFF.